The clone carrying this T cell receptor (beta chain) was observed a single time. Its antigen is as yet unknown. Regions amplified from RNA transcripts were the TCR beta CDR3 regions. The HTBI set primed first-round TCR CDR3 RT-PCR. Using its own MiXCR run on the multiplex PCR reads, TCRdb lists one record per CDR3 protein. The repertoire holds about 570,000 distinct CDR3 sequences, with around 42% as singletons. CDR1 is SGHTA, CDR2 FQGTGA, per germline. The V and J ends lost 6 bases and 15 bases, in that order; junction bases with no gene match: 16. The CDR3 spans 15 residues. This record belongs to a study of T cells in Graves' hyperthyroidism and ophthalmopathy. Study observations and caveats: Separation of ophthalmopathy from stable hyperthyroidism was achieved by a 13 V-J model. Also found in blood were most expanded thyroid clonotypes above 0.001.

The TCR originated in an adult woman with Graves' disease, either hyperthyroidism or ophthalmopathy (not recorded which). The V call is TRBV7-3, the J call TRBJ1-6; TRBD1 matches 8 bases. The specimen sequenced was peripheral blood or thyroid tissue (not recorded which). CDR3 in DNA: TGTGCCAGCAGTCCCCAGAGAACAGGGGGGCCCTTCCTCCACTTT. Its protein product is CASSPQRTGGPFLHF.